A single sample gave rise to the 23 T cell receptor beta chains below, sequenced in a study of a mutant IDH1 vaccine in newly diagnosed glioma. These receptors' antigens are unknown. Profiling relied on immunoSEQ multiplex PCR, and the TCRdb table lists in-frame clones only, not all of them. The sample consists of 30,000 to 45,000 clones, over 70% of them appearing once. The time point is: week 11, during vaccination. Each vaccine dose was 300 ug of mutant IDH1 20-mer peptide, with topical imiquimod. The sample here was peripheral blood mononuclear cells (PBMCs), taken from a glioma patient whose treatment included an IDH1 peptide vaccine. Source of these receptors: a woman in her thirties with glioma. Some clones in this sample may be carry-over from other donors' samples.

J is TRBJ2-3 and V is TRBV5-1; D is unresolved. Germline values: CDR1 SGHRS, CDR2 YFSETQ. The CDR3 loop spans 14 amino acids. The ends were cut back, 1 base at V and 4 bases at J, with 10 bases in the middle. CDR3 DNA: TGCGCCAGCAGCTTGAGAGCCCCGCCAGATACGCAGTATTTT. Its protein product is CASSLRAPPDTQYF.

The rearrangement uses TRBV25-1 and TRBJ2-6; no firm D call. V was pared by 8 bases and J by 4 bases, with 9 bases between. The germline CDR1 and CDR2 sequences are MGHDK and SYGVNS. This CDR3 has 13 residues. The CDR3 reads CASEFGGANVLTF. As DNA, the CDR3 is TGTGCCAGCGAATTCGGGGGGGCCAACGTCCTGACTTTC.

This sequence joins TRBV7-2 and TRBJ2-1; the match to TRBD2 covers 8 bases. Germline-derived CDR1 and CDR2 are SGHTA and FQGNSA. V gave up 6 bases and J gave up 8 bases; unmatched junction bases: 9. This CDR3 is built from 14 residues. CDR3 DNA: TGTGCCAGCAGACCCCCGGGACTAGGGGATGAGCAGTTCTTC. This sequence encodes CASRPPGLGDEQFF.

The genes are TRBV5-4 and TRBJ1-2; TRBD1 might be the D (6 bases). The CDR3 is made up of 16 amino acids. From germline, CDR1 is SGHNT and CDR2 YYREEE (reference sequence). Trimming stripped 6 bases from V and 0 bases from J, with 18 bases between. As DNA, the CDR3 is TGTGCCAGCATCTCCGGGGGGGCAGCAGCTAACTATGGCTACACCTTC. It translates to CASISGGAAANYGYTF.

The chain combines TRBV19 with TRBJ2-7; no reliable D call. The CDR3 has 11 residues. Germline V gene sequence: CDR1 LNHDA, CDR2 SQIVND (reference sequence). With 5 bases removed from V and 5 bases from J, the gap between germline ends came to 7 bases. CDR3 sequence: CASSASNEQYF. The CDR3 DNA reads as TGTGCCAGTAGTGCCTCAAACGAGCAGTACTTC.

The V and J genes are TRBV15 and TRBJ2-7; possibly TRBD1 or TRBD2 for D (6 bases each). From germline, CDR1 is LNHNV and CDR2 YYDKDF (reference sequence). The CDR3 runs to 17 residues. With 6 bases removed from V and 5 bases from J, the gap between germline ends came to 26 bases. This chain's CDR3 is CATSTGRGVARTDEQYF. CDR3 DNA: TGTGCCACCAGTACAGGTAGGGGGGTCGCCCGGACCGACGAGCAGTACTTC. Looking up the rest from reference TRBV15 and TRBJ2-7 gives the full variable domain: DAMVIQNPRYQVTQFGKPVTLSCSQTLNHNVMYWYQQKSSQAPKLLFHYYDKDFNNEADTPDNFQSRRPNTSFCFLDIRSPGLGDTAMYLCATSTGRGVARTDEQYFGPGTRLTVT.

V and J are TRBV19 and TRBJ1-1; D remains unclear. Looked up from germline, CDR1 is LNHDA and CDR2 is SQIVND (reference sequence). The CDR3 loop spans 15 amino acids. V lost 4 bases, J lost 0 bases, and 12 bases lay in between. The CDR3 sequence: CASSKAGTMNTEAFF. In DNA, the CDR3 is TGTGCCAGTAGTAAGGCAGGCACCATGAACACTGAAGCTTTCTTT.

In DNA, the CDR3 is TGTGCCAGCAGCAAACGGCGACGGACAGGGTCAAACTATGGCTACACCTTC. Translating gives CASSKRRRTGSNYGYTF. The chain couples TRBV21-1 to TRBJ1-2; TRBD1 was called by the table and not checked on the DNA. TRBV21-1 is labeled a pseudogene. The CDR3 totals 17 residues.

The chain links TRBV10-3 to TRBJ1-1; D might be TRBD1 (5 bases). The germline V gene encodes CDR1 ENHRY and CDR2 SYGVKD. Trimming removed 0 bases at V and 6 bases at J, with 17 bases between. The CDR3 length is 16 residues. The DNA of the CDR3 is TGTGCCATCAGTGAGTCCGAGGGGTTTATTGAGGCTGAAGCTTTCTTT. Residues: CAISESEGFIEAEAFF.

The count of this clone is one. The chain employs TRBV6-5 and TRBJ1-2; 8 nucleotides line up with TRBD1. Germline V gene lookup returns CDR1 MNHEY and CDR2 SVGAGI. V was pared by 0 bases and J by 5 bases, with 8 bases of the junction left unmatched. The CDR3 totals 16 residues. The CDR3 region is CASSYSIAQGAYGYTF. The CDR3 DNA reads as TGTGCCAGCAGTTACTCGATTGCCCAGGGGGCTTATGGCTACACCTTC.

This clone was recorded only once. CDR3 protein: CASSLEVNEKLFF. The CDR3 DNA reads TGTGCCAGCAGCTTAGAAGTTAATGAAAAACTGTTTTTT. This chain connects TRBV7-9 to TRBJ1-4; D gene unclear. Per germline, CDR1 SEHNR and CDR2 FQNEAQ (reference sequence). The CDR3 is made up of 13 amino acids. The ends were cut back, 1 base at V and 4 bases at J, with 4 bases in the middle.

The CDR3 bases are TGCGCCAGCAGCTTGGCCAATTGGGGTTCGGGCACTGAAGCTTTCTTT. Translated: CASSLANWGSGTEAFF. The chain uses TRBV5-1 and TRBJ1-1; no clear D gene. V was shortened by 0 bases and J by 4 bases, with 16 bases between the two germline ends. This CDR3 spans 16 amino acids. CDR1 and CDR2 (germline): SGHRS, YFSETQ. Full variable domain (outside the CDR3, taken from reference TRBV5-1 and TRBJ1-1): KAGVTQTPRYLIKTRGQQVTLSCSPISGHRSVSWYQQTPGQGLQFLFEYFSETQRNKGNFPGRFSGRQFSNSRSEMNVSTLELGDSALYLCASSLANWGSGTEAFFGQGTRLTVV.

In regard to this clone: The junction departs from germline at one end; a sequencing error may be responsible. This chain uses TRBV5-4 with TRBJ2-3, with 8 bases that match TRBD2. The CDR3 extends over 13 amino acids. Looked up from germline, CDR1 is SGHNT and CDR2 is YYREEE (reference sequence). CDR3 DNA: TGTGCCAGCAGCTTGGCGGGAGGGGAGAGTAGGCATTTT. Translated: CASSLAGGESRHF. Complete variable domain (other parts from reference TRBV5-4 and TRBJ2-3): ETGVTQSPTHLIKTRGQQVTLRCSSQSGHNTVSWYQQALGQGPQFIFQYYREEENGRGNFPPRFSGLQFPNYSSELNVNALELDDSALYLCASSLAGGESRHFGPGTRLTVL.

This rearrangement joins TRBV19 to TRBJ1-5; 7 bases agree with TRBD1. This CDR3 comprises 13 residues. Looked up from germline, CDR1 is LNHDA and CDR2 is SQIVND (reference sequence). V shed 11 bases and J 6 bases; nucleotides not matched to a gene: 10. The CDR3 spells CAAQDRAGQPQHF. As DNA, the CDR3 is TGTGCCGCCCAAGACAGGGCCGGTCAGCCCCAGCATTTT.

CDR3 sequence: CAWSVGHQGYGYTF. The CDR3 coding sequence is TGTGCCTGGAGTGTAGGCCACCAGGGGTATGGCTACACCTTC. The genes are TRBV30 and TRBJ1-2; TRBD1 is a possible D gene (6 bases). CDR1 is GTSNPN, CDR2 SVGIG, per germline (reference sequence). V was shortened by 0 bases and J by 5 bases, with 13 bases between the two germline ends. There are 14 residues in the CDR3.

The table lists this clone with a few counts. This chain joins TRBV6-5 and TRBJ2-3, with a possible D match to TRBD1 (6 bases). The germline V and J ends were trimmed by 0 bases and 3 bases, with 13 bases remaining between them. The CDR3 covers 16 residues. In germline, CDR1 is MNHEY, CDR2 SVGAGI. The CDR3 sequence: CASSYSGTMRTDTQYF. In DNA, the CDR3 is TGTGCCAGCAGTTACTCCGGGACAATGAGGACAGATACGCAGTATTTT.

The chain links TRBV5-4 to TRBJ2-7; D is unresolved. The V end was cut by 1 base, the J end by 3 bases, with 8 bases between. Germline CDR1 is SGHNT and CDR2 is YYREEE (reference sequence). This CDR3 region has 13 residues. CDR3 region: CASSLWANYEQYF. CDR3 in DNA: TGTGCCAGCAGCTTGTGGGCCAACTACGAGCAGTACTTC.

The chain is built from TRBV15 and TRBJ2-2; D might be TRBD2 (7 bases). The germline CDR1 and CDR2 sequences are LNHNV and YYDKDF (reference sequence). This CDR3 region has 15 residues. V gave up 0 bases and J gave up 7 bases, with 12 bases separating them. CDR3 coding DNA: TGTGCCACCAGCAGAGATCGGGGGGCGGGCGGGGAGCTGTTTTTT. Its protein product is CATSRDRGAGGELFF. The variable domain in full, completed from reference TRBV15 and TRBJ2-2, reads DAMVIQNPRYQVTQFGKPVTLSCSQTLNHNVMYWYQQKSSQAPKLLFHYYDKDFNNEADTPDNFQSRRPNTSFCFLDIRSPGLGDTAMYLCATSRDRGAGGELFFGEGSRLTVL.

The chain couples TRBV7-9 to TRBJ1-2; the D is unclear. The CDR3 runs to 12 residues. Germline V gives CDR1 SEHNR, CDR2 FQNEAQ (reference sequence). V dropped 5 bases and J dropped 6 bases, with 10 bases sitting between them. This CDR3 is CASSPGVNGYTF. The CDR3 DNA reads TGTGCCAGCAGCCCCGGAGTAAATGGCTACACCTTC.

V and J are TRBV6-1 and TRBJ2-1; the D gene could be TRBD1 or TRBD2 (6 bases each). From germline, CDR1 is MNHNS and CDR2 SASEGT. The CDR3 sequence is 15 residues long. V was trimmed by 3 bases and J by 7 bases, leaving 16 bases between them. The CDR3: CASSDLGGWGNEQFF. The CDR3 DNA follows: TGTGCCAGCAGTGATTTGGGGGGCTGGGGGAATGAGCAGTTCTTC.

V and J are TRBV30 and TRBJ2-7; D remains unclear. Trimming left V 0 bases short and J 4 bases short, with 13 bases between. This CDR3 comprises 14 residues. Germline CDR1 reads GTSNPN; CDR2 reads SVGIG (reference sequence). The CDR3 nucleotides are TGTGCCTGGAGTGTACCCCTAATCAAGTACGAGCAGTACTTC. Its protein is CAWSVPLIKYEQYF.

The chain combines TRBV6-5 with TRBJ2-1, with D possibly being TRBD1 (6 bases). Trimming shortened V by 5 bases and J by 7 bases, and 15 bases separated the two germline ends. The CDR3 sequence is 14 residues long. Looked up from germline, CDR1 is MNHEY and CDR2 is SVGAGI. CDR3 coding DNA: TGTGCCAGCAGTCCGAGGGGGTACGGAAATGAGCAGTTCTTC. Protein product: CASSPRGYGNEQFF.

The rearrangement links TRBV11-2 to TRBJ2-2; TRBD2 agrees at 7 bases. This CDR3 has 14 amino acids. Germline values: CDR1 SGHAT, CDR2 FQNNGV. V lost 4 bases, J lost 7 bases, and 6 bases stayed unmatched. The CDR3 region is CASSYSRGGGELFF. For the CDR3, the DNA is TGTGCCAGCAGCTACTCTCGCGGGGGCGGGGAGCTGTTTTTT. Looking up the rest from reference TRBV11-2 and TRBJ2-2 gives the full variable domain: EAGVAQSPRYKIIEKRQSVAFWCNPISGHATLYWYQQILGQGPKLLIQFQNNGVVDDSQLPKDRFSAERLKGVDSTLKIQPAKLEDSAVYLCASSYSRGGGELFFGEGSRLTVL.